What follows are 16 T cell receptor beta chains derived from one specimen sequenced in a study of T-cell reconstitution after alpha-beta-depleted transplantation in children. Library preparation (for TCRbeta) was performed with unique molecular identifiers. TCRdb re-called the PCR reads with MiXCR, one entry per CDR3 protein. The sample has roughly 420,000 distinct CDR3 sequences, about 16% seen once. The sequencing here drew on PBMCs, mostly from graft donor cells, taken 360 days after TCRalphabeta/CD19-depleted stem cell transplant. These TCRs come from a boy less than two years old who had a stem cell transplant for Wiskott-Aldrich syndrome, so the T cells may come from the graft donor.

This chain connects TRBV10-3 to TRBJ2-2; 8 bases are a match to TRBD2. V was clipped by 6 bases and J by 3 bases; unmatched bases: 9. CDR1 ENHRY and CDR2 SYGVKD come from the germline V gene. This CDR3 has 16 residues. CDR3 sequence (DNA): TGTGCCATCAGACAGACAAGCGGGGGATACACCGGGGAGCTGTTTTTT. It translates to CAIRQTSGGYTGELFF.

This clonotype appeared a few times. The chain couples TRBV28 to TRBJ1-1; unclear D gene. V shed 1 base and J shed 5 bases, with 8 bases lying between them. The CDR3 runs 13 residues. Germline V gene sequence: CDR1 MDHEN, CDR2 SYDVKM. CDR3 coding DNA: TGTGCCAGCAGTTTATTACTATTGACTGAAGCTTTCTTT. This codes for CASSLLLLTEAFF.

This clonotype was detected a few times. V gene TRBV10-3 combines with J gene TRBJ2-7; maybe TRBD1 (5 bases). Germline V lookup: CDR1 ENHRY, CDR2 SYGVKD. Deletions cut 2 bases from V and 4 bases from J, with 6 bases between. The CDR3 has 12 residues. The CDR3 DNA reads as TGTGCCATCAGTGAGAGGGGTTACGAGCAGTACTTC. Translation gives CAISERGYEQYF.

This clonotype was detected only once. The DNA of the CDR3 is TGTGCCAGCAGTCGCGGACTAGCGGGGTACACAGATACGCAGTATTTT. It encodes CASSRGLAGYTDTQYF. The chain couples TRBV2 to TRBJ2-3; 12 bases fit TRBD2. The length of the CDR3 is 16 residues. Germline CDR1 SNHLY, CDR2 FYNNEI. With 5 bases clipped from V and 2 bases from J, the junction kept 5 bases outside the gene matches. The whole variable domain, filled in from reference TRBV2 and TRBJ2-3, reads EPEVTQTPSHQVTQMGQEVILRCVPISNHLYFYWYRQILGQKVEFLVSFYNNEISEKSEIFDDQFSVERPDGSNFTLKIRSTKLEDSAMYFCASSRGLAGYTDTQYFGPGTRLTVL.

The sample holds many counts of this clonotype. V usage is TRBV29-1 and J usage is TRBJ1-5; D gene uncertain. CDR3 length: 12 residues. Germline CDR1 and CDR2: SQVTM and ANQGSEA. V dropped 4 bases and J dropped 6 bases, with 10 bases sitting between them. The CDR3 spells CSVGGIGQPQHF. The CDR3 DNA is TGCAGCGTTGGAGGCATCGGTCAGCCCCAGCATTTT. The entire variable domain, with the rest obtained from reference TRBV29-1 and TRBJ1-5, is as follows: SAVISQKPSRDICQRGTSLTIQCQVDSQVTMMFWYRQQPGQSLTLIATANQGSEATYESGFVIDKFPISRPNLTFSTLTVSNMSPEDSSIYLCSVGGIGQPQHFGDGTRLSIL.

This clonotype was seen a few times. The rearrangement links TRBV14 to TRBJ2-7, with 7 bases fitting TRBD1. The CDR3 has 15 residues. The germline V gene encodes CDR1 SGHDN and CDR2 FVKESK. V dropped 5 bases and J dropped 3; count of bases not matched to a gene: 10. The CDR3 DNA follows: TGTGCCAGCAGCTTGGGACAGCCGTGGAACTACGAGCAGTACTTC. It is translated as CASSLGQPWNYEQYF.

This clonotype turned up a few times. This sequence joins TRBV9 and TRBJ2-7; D ambiguous. Trimming took 0 bases from V and 0 from J, leaving 4 bases between them. The germline V gene encodes CDR1 SGDLS and CDR2 YYNGEE. The length of the CDR3 is 13 residues. CDR3 DNA: TGTGCCAGCAGCGTAGAGGTCTCCTACGAGCAGTACTTC. It translates to CASSVEVSYEQYF.

This clonotype has ten or more counts. The chain links TRBV18 to TRBJ1-5; 7 nucleotides line up with TRBD1. Germline V gives CDR1 KGHSH, CDR2 LQKENI. The CDR3 is 14 residues long. The junction had 4 bases not matched to a gene; V was cut back by 4 bases and J by 4 bases. Written as DNA, the CDR3 is TGTGCCAGCTCACACAGGGGCCCGAATCAGCCCCAGCATTTT. Amino acid sequence: CASSHRGPNQPQHF.

There are a few counts of this clonotype. The V and J genes are TRBV7-8 and TRBJ2-7, with D possibly TRBD1 on 5 matching bases. Looked up from germline, CDR1 is SGHVS and CDR2 is FQNEAQ. The CDR3 has 14 amino acids. The V end was cut by 1 base, the J end by 3 bases, with 10 bases between. The CDR3: CASSLETDFYEQYF. CDR3 sequence (DNA): TGTGCCAGCAGCTTAGAGACAGATTTCTACGAGCAGTACTTC.

The chain recombines TRBV12-3 or TRBV12-4 with TRBJ1-4, with no clear D. The ends were cut back, 3 bases at V and 8 bases at J, with 10 bases in the middle. This CDR3 is built from 13 residues. The CDR3 DNA follows: TGTGCCAGCAGTTTCGTGGGTGACGAAAAACTGTTTTTT. Translation: CASSFVGDEKLFF.

This clonotype has only a few counts. The chain carries TRBV9 and TRBJ2-3; tentatively, D is TRBD1 (5 bases). The CDR3 sequence is 13 residues long. Trimming removed 4 bases at V and 8 bases at J, with 14 bases between. Germline lookup yields CDR1 SGDLS and CDR2 YYNGEE. CDR3 region: CASSTTVQGTQYF. The CDR3 DNA reads as TGTGCCAGCAGCACGACAGTTCAGGGTACGCAGTATTTT.

The chain uses TRBV10-3 and TRBJ2-1; 9 bases are a match to TRBD2. This CDR3 spans 14 amino acids. The germline V gene encodes CDR1 ENHRY and CDR2 SYGVKD. V shed 7 bases, J shed 4 bases, and the junction held 5 bases outside the gene matches. CDR3 amino acids: CAITSSGVYNEQFF. DNA of the CDR3: TGTGCCATCACGTCTAGCGGGGTTTACAATGAGCAGTTCTTC.

The chain joins TRBV4-3 to TRBJ2-3; 7 bases match TRBD2. The germline CDR1 and CDR2 sequences are LGHNA and YSLEER. The CDR3 is made up of 17 amino acids. Losses at the gene ends were 1 base for V and 4 bases for J; bases not matched to a gene: 11. CDR3 region: CASSQGVGAGSPDTQYF. DNA for the CDR3: TGCGCCAGCAGCCAAGGAGTGGGAGCGGGATCCCCAGATACGCAGTATTTT.

This clonotype was seen a handful of times. The J gene is TRBJ2-5, the V gene TRBV6-2 or TRBV6-3; perhaps TRBD2 as D (6 bases). The CDR3 totals 16 residues. Per the germline V gene, CDR1 is MNHEY and CDR2 is SVGEGT. The germline V and J ends were trimmed by 1 base and 4 bases, with 16 bases remaining between them. This CDR3 is CASSYFPGTPGETQYF. CDR3 nucleotides: TGTGCCAGCAGTTACTTTCCCGGGACTCCTGGAGAGACCCAGTACTTC.

This clonotype has a handful of counts. The genes are TRBV5-1 and TRBJ2-6; unclear D gene. The CDR3 spans 16 residues. Trimming took 2 bases from V and 0 from J, leaving 9 bases between them. Germline CDR1 SGHRS, CDR2 YFSETQ. CDR3 amino acids: CASSLMINSGANVLTF. The CDR3 nucleotides are TGCGCCAGCAGCTTAATGATAAACTCTGGGGCCAACGTCCTGACTTTC.

This clonotype was detected a few times. CDR3 coding DNA: TGCGCCAGCAGCCAAGAGGCACAGTACTACGAGCAGTACTTC. Its translation is CASSQEAQYYEQYF. V gene TRBV4-1 combines with J gene TRBJ2-7; D remains unclear. Germline values: CDR1 MGHRA, CDR2 YSYEKL. The CDR3 runs to 14 residues. The ends were cut back, 0 bases at V and 3 bases at J, with 9 bases in the middle.